This T cell receptor beta chain was recovered during a study of blood T cell repertoires in COVID-19 (dated by TCRdb to the early 2020s). About the study as a whole: Collaborator samples came from the United States, Italy and Spain and covered acute and convalescent phases of COVID-19. Samples were obtained from the ongoing ImmuneRACE study (first 160 participants) and from about 1,300 subjects provided by 6 global collaborators. The repertoires were made available in a free public database intended to serve as a resource for research on the immune response to SARS-CoV-2. Where available, HLA class I and class II types were obtained from metadata supplied by the sample provider rather than from assay-based typing. The dataset comprised deeply sampled blood TCRbeta repertoires from subjects exposed to, actively infected with, or recovered from COVID-19. The material from the prospective study consisted of cDNA or gDNA derived from T cells, B-cell-depleted T cells, or PBMCs. Sample metadata almost always included a de-identified subject ID, COVID-19 status, age in years and sex.

The immunoSEQ Assay, a bias-controlled multiplex PCR, was used to amplify TCRbeta CDR3 regions from genomic DNA. The authors' analysis ran thus. The number of nucleated cells in each sample was estimated by amplification of reference gene primers within the assay. To quantify the absolute abundance of each unique TCRbeta CDR3 rearrangement, sequence reads were collapsed and filtered. Productive Simpson clonality was computed per sample as the square root of Simpson's diversity index over productive rearrangements. In TCRdb, the immuneACCESS table is reduced to in-frame sequences with V and J assigned. These tables do not hold every clone; where another copy was compared, an unresolved V gene accounts for under half, and the others remain unexplained. V, J and clone size derive from that table, while D and trimming were established from the DNA sequence. The table for this sample lists about 130,000 clones; about 86% of them were counted only once. Jointly, the top ten make up around 15% of the sample.

The CDR3 runs 12 amino acids, cysteine and phenylalanine included. Of the read, only the CDR3 DNA is kept; its 36 bases are in frame from base 1. CDR1 and CDR2 were assigned from the germline V gene as SGDLS and YYNGEE. Unmatched junction bases come to 2, with V trimmed by 3 bases and J by 9 bases. This clone was picked up one time. Its specific antigen is unknown. The record has no base qualities; no much larger clone is one base away. Collaborating institutions collected whole blood in K2EDTA tubes following their own protocols. For TCRbeta analysis, collaborator samples were shipped as frozen whole blood, as isolated PBMCs, or as DNA extracted from either sample type. Broad study findings and their caveats: The amount of clinical and demographic metadata varied by source and participant and was provided uncurated.

Rearrangement joined TRBV9 to TRBJ1-3, and 8 junctional nucleotides match TRBD1. The sequenced sample consisted of peripheral blood. The source of this sequence is a woman between 45 and 65 years old with acute or convalescent COVID-19. The nucleotide sequence reads TGTGCCAGCAGCGAGACAGGGGCCACCATATATTTT. The encoded protein is CASSETGATIYF.